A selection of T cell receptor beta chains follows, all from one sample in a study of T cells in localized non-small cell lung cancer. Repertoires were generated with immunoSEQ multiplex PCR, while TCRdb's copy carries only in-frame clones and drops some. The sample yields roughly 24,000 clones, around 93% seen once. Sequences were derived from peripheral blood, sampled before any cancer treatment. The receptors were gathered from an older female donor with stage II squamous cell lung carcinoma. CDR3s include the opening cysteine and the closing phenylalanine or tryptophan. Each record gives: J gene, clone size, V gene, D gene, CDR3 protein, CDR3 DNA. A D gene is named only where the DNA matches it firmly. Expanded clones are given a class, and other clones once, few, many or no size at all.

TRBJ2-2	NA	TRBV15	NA	CATSRWGGDTGELFF	TGTGCCACCAGCAGATGGGGGGGCGACACCGGGGAGCTGTTTTTT
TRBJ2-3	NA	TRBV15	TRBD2	CATSSVGRTSGFTDTQYF	TGTGCCACCAGCAGTGTGGGAAGGACTAGCGGCTTCACAGATACGCAGTATTTT
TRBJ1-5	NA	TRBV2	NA	CASSETGGYGSNQPQHF	TGTGCCAGCAGTGAGACCGGGGGGTATGGAAGCAATCAGCCCCAGCATTTT
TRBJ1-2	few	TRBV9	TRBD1	CASSAGTGYGYTF	TGTGCCAGCAGCGCAGGGACAGGCTATGGCTACACCTTC
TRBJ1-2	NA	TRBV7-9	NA	CASSLTITGYTF	TGTGCCAGCAGCTTAACAATTACGGGCTACACCTTC
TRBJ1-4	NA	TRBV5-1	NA	CASSLTLPRGNEKLFF	TGCGCCAGCAGCTTGACACTTCCAAGGGGTAATGAAAAACTGTTTTTT
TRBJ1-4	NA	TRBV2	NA	CASSVDRPPNEKLFF	TGTGCCAGCAGTGTAGACAGGCCTCCTAATGAAAAACTGTTTTTT
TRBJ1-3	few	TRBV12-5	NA	CASGHGPRTTIYF	TGTGCTAGTGGTCACGGGCCCCGCACCACCATATATTTT
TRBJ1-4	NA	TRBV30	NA	CAWSVSRGSVKLFF	TGTGCCTGGAGTGTCTCCAGGGGATCGGTAAAACTGTTTTTT
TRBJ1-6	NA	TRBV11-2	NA	CASSNQGSSPLHF	TGTGCCAGCAGCAACCAGGGCAGTTCACCCCTCCACTTT